This T cell receptor beta chain stems from a study of tumor-infiltrating lymphocytes in primary liver carcinoma (dated by TCRdb to the late 2010s). General notes on the study: Between late 2015 and March 2016, roughly five patients in China with histopathologically diagnosed primary liver carcinoma had surgical resection. A total of about 35 specimens from 5 patients underwent TCRbeta repertoire sequencing, comprising some 25 tumor regions, 5 adjacent noncancerous liver tissues and 5 peripheral blood samples. Reproducibility between technical replicate repertoires was high, with correlation coefficients above 0.98 and mean shared-clone rates roughly 0.87. Samples yielded roughly 3.65 to 7.13 million productive TCRbeta reads; read depth did not differ significantly between tissue types. Across five regions of each liver tumor, along with adjacent normal tissue and blood, the study brought together TCRbeta repertoire sequencing, expression microarrays and whole-exome sequencing. Of the five patients, three men and two women aged 30 to 69 years, four had hepatocellular carcinoma and one had combined HCC and intrahepatic cholangiocarcinoma. Tumors of the five patients were stage T1-T3 N0M0 with maximum diameters of roughly 4.2 to 11 cm.

The paper's findings and limits, for the study overall: The top 250 clones accounted for a significantly greater share of the repertoire in tumors than in blood (p = 0.039). Because only the TCR beta chain was sequenced and unpaired alpha chains were not captured, true repertoire diversity is likely underestimated. Pairs of tumor regions showed greater repertoire overlap (mean about 36%) than tumor-adjacent pairs (about 17%) or tumor-blood pairs (approximately 15%), which is consistent with antigen-driven expansion. With just a few patients in the study, the authors point out that the findings should be validated in a larger study. Bulk unsorted samples precluded comparing CD4+ and CD8+ T cell repertoires.

Between the V and J ends, shortened by 9 bases and 2 bases respectively, the junction contains 16 bases. Termini included, the CDR3 measures 14 amino acids. Only the CDR3 portion is preserved as DNA: 42 bases, with reading frame beginning at the first base. The germline V gene provides CDR1 SGHAT and CDR2 FQNNGV. TCRbeta-specific cDNA was reverse-transcribed from 500 ng total RNA using a constant-region primer and ProtoScript II reverse transcriptase. Construction of the TCRbeta libraries relied on three nested rounds of multiplex PCR, following a slightly modified ARM-PCR procedure. Each of the first two PCR rounds ran for about 9 cycles and used multiplex TRBV1-TRBV30 forward primers together with a Cbeta reverse primer. A final 25-cycle PCR with Deep VentR polymerase added sample barcodes and Illumina adapters. Before sequencing, amplicons of 200-500 bp were gel-purified using a QIAquick gel extraction kit. The TCRbeta amplicons were sequenced with 250-bp paired-end reads on an Illumina HiSeq 2500. Turning to the authors' computational methods: To recover full CDR3 sequences, reads were quality-trimmed using Trimmomatic v0.33 and paired reads were then merged using FLASH v1.2.11. V, D and J germline segments were assigned to the rearranged TCRbeta sequences by MiGEC v1.2.1b. Clonotype statistics and Shannon-Wiener diversity indices were calculated with VDJtools v1.0.0. Except for diversity analysis, only the 250 most abundant clonotypes of each sample were used in subsequent analyses to reduce sampling bias. TCRdb ran its own pipeline on the public reads, namely fastp trimming at Q25 and MiXCR clone calling, and kept in-frame beta chains. Rows with a matching CDR3 protein are joined into one entry that keeps the most common DNA and genes. In this record, the V and J calls reflect TCRdb's handling and not the investigators' own analysis. The sample profile shows around 210,000 distinct CDR3 sequences; about two thirds of them were found once. Roughly 7% of the sample belongs to the ten largest clones.

Of note for this clonotype: No cognate antigen has been identified for it. The conserved phenylalanine or tryptophan is not found at the CDR3 terminus, so this likely reflects a read error.

RNA from unsorted whole blood was extracted with TRIzol reagent, and germline DNA was obtained with the DNeasy Blood & Tissue kit. At the time of sampling, the patients had chronic HBV infection and had not received any treatment. Around 3.6 milliliters of peripheral blood were collected into K2EDTA tubes before surgery. The rearranged chain carries TRBV11-2 and TRBJ1-2; 6 matching bases give a weak D call of TRBD1. The source material was peripheral blood. This receptor was taken from a woman aged 60-70 years with primary liver carcinoma and hepatitis B virus infection. Here is the DNA: TGTGCCAGTAGCCCAAGGGGGGGCAACTATGGCTACACCTTA. Its translation reads: CASSPRGGNYGYTL.